Here is one TCR beta chain with its context. What it binds is not known. This record belongs to a study of CD8+ T cells in alopecia areata. On the study more broadly: Patients in the treated group were given tofacitinib by mouth, 5 to 10 mg twice a day. Study-wide results and caveats: Normal skin contains resident alphabeta T cells, and these are also sequenced in scalp samples.

Germline CDR1 LNHDA, CDR2 SQIVND (reference sequence). V lost 4 bases, J lost 6 bases, and 1 base stayed unmatched. The CDR3 has 12 amino acids. Researchers gathered lesional scalp punch biopsies and peripheral blood from patients with alopecia areata. RNA, once extracted, was reverse transcribed into cDNA for use as the sequencing template. Using immunoSEQ multiplex PCR, the repertoire was profiled, and TCRdb retains in-frame clones only, with some absent. Of roughly 140,000 clones in the sample, around half were seen once. The specimen comprised CD8+ T cells sorted from blood, sampled at week 0. The V and J genes are TRBV19 and TRBJ1-2, with 8 bases lining up with TRBD1. The sequence was collected from a human donor with alopecia areata. CDR3 residues: CASSTDRDGYTF. DNA of the CDR3: TGTGCCAGTAGTACGGACAGGGATGGCTACACCTTC.